This paragraph reports one T cell receptor (beta chain). Time point meaning: blood at routine non-recurrence follow-up after resection. Germline CDR1 SEHNR, CDR2 FQNEAQ (reference sequence). V lost 1 base and J lost 2, with 5 bases in between. The CDR3 runs 14 residues. The record originates from a study of spatial heterogeneity in lung cancer. Study-level information: Donation came from around 72 patients with untreated early-stage non-small cell lung cancer.

Via MiXCR, TCRdb re-called the 5' RACE reads, giving one row per CDR3 protein. Of about 87,000 distinct CDR3 sequences listed, less than 20% are singletons. The input for sequencing was PBMCs, taken at follow-up. This receptor was identified in a male donor with early-stage non-small cell lung cancer. This chain joins TRBV7-9 and TRBJ1-4; D call uncertain. The CDR3 here is CASSLGATNEKLFF. The CDR3 nucleotides read TGTGCCAGCAGCTTAGGAGCGACTAATGAAAAACTGTTTTTT.